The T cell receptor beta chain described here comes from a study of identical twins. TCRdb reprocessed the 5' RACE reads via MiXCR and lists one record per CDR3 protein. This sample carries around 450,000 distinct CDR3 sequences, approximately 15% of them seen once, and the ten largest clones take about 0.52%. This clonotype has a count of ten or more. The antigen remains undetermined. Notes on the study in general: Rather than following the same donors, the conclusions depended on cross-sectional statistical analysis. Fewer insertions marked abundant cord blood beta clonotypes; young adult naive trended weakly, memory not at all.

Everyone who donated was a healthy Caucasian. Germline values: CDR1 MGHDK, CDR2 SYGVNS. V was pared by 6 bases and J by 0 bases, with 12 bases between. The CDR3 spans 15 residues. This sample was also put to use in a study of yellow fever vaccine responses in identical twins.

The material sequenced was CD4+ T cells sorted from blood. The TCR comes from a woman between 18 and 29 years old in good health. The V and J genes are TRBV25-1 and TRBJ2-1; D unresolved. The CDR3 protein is CASSSYSSSYNEQFF. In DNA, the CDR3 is TGTGCCAGCAGCTCCTACTCGAGCTCCTACAATGAGCAGTTCTTC.